Below, 29 T cell receptor beta chains from the same sample are listed, as sequenced in a study of blood T cell repertoires in COVID-19. This table comes from immunoSEQ multiplex PCR, and its TCRdb copy is limited to in-frame clones, with some not included. The table has 150,000 to 180,000 clones, 80% seen once. Sequencing was performed on peripheral blood. These receptor sequences come from a man aged 55 to 70 with acute or convalescent COVID-19.

V and J are TRBV24-1 and TRBJ2-3, with TRBD2 matching over 10 bases. CDR1 KGHDR and CDR2 SFDVKD come from the germline V gene. The CDR3 has 19 residues. V shed 4 bases, J shed 7 bases, and the junction held 19 bases outside the gene matches. The CDR3 region has the DNA TGTGCCACCAGTGACCCCAACACGGGGCTAGCGGGGGAGGAGAATACGCAGTATTTT. Translated: CATSDPNTGLAGEENTQYF.

This clone was seen more than once but under ten times. The chain joins TRBV19 to TRBJ2-1; the match to TRBD2 covers 7 bases. The CDR3 runs to 14 residues. The germline gives CDR1 LNHDA, CDR2 SQIVND (reference sequence). Losses at the gene ends were 4 bases for V and 6 bases for J; bases not matched to a gene: 6. The CDR3 nucleotides are TGTGCCAGTAGTACCTACCTAGCGGTCAATGAGCAGTTCTTC. Its translation: CASSTYLAVNEQFF.

The chain combines TRBV11-3 with TRBJ2-7; D uncertain. CDR3 length: 14 amino acids. Germline V gene lookup returns CDR1 SGHNT and CDR2 YENEEA. Trimming removed 4 bases at V and 2 bases at J, with 12 bases between. The CDR3 DNA sequence: TGTGCCAGCAGCTCACCTAGGTCCCCCTACGAGCAGTACTTC. Amino acids: CASSSPRSPYEQYF.

The chain is built from TRBV11-2 and TRBJ2-7; TRBD2 matches at 7 bases. CDR3 length: 14 residues. CDR1 is SGHAT, CDR2 FQNNGV, per germline. V shed 5 bases, J shed 2 bases, and the junction held 6 bases outside the gene matches. CDR3 sequence reads: CASSQSGGAYEQYF. In DNA, the CDR3 is TGTGCCAGCAGCCAGTCTGGGGGGGCCTACGAGCAGTACTTC.

The chain links TRBV7-8 to TRBJ2-7, with TRBD2 matching 15 bases. The CDR3 is 19 amino acids. Per germline, CDR1 SGHVS and CDR2 FQNEAQ. With V trimmed by 5 bases and J by 0 bases, 11 bases remained unmatched. The CDR3 DNA reads as TGTGCCAGCAGCACCGCTACCGGGACTAGCGGGGGGAGCTCCTACGAGCAGTACTTC. Translation gives CASSTATGTSGGSSYEQYF.

J is TRBJ2-7 and V is TRBV7-2, with TRBD2 identical over 8 bases. The CDR3 extends over 15 amino acids. CDR1 SGHTA and CDR2 FQGNSA come from the germline V gene. After removal of 3 bases from V and 2 bases from J, the junction contained 6 bases not matched to a gene. CDR3 region: CASSLSTSAAYEQYF. CDR3 coding DNA: TGTGCCAGCAGCTTGTCGACTAGCGCCGCCTACGAGCAGTACTTC. The full variable domain, in which reference TRBV7-2 and TRBJ2-7 provide the parts outside the CDR3, is GAGVSQSPSNKVTEKGKDVELRCDPISGHTALYWYRQSLGQGLEFLIYFQGNSAPDKSGLPSDRFSAERTGGSVSTLTIQRTQQEDSAVYLCASSLSTSAAYEQYFGPGTRLTVT.

This rearrangement joins TRBV2 to TRBJ2-7, with D maybe TRBD2 (5 bases). Germline lookup yields CDR1 SNHLY and CDR2 FYNNEI. V gave up 2 bases and J gave up 0 bases, with 8 bases separating them. The CDR3 runs to 14 residues. CDR3 region: CASSETGSSYEQYF. CDR3 nucleotides: TGTGCCAGCAGTGAAACGGGGAGCTCCTACGAGCAGTACTTC.

The genes are TRBV6-1 and TRBJ1-3; D is ambiguous. V was trimmed by 7 bases and J by 2 bases, leaving 15 bases between them. CDR1 is MNHNS and CDR2 is SASEGT in the germline V gene. The CDR3 totals 15 residues. The CDR3 nucleotides read TGTGCCAGCATGAACAACCATCTGACTGGAAACACCATATATTTT. It is translated as CASMNNHLTGNTIYF.

The V and J genes are TRBV7-6 and TRBJ2-5, with TRBD2 matching over 7 bases. Germline V lookup: CDR1 SGHVS, CDR2 FNYEAQ. V was pared by 1 base and J by 4 bases, with 3 bases of the junction left unmatched. The CDR3 consists of 14 residues. The CDR3 nucleotides are TGTGCCAGCAGCTTAGAAGGCGGGGGAGAGACCCAGTACTTC. Protein product: CASSLEGGGETQYF.

The chain links TRBV6-6 to TRBJ2-2; 10 nucleotides align to TRBD1. The CDR3 has 14 amino acids. Germline CDR1 MNHNY, CDR2 SVGAGI (reference sequence). J was trimmed by 6 bases and V by 5 bases; bases with no gene match: 3. The CDR3 sequence is CASSDGQGAGELFF. CDR3 nucleotide sequence: TGTGCCAGCAGTGACGGACAGGGGGCCGGGGAGCTGTTTTTT.

The CDR3 nucleotides are TGTGCCAGCAGCCCAACCGGGGGTCTCCAAGAGACCCAGTACTTC. Its protein product is CASSPTGGLQETQYF. The rearrangement joins TRBV7-3 to TRBJ2-5, with D perhaps matching TRBD2 (6 bases). There are 15 residues in the CDR3. Germline CDR1 and CDR2: SGHTA and FQGTGA. V lost 5 bases, J lost 1 base, and 14 bases lay in between.

The V gene is TRBV15, the J gene TRBJ2-3; D might be TRBD2 (5 bases). Germline-derived CDR1 and CDR2 are LNHNV and YYDKDF (reference sequence). V gave up 0 bases and J gave up 6 bases, with 13 bases separating them. This CDR3 region has 15 residues. In nucleotides, the CDR3 is TGTGCCACCAGCAGAGATCGGGCACGCGGGGATACGCAGTATTTT. Translating gives CATSRDRARGDTQYF. The full variable domain, rest sourced from reference TRBV15 and TRBJ2-3, is DAMVIQNPRYQVTQFGKPVTLSCSQTLNHNVMYWYQQKSSQAPKLLFHYYDKDFNNEADTPDNFQSRRPNTSFCFLDIRSPGLGDTAMYLCATSRDRARGDTQYFGPGTRLTVL.

The chain joins TRBV6-1 to TRBJ1-4, with a tentative D call TRBD1 (6 bases). V was shortened by 1 base and J by 8 bases, with 11 bases between the two germline ends. The CDR3 spans 14 residues. Germline CDR1 and CDR2: MNHNS and SASEGT. CDR3 region: CASSEGGPGEKLFF. The CDR3 DNA is TGTGCCAGCAGTGAAGGGGGGCCTGGCGAAAAACTGTTTTTT.

The chain carries TRBV11-3 and TRBJ2-7, with D perhaps TRBD2 (6 bases). V shed 6 bases and J shed 6 bases, with 15 bases lying between them. Per germline, CDR1 SGHNT and CDR2 YENEEA. The CDR3 totals 13 residues. The CDR3 spells CASSGSSGTEQYF. The DNA of the CDR3 is TGTGCCAGCAGTGGGAGTAGCGGAACCGAGCAGTACTTC. The whole variable domain, filled in from reference TRBV11-3 and TRBJ2-7, reads EAGVVQSPRYKIIEKKQPVAFWCNPISGHNTLYWYLQNLGQGPELLIRYENEEAVDDSQLPKDRFSAERLKGVDSTLKIQPAELGDSAVYLCASSGSSGTEQYFGPGTRLTVT.

The J gene is TRBJ2-1, the V gene TRBV5-1; TRBD2 matches 11 bases. Germline V lookup: CDR1 SGHRS, CDR2 YFSETQ. The CDR3 spans 15 residues. V was clipped by 4 bases and J by 5 bases; unmatched bases: 5. CDR3 residues: CASSGRGLADNEQFF. The CDR3 nucleotides read TGCGCCAGCAGCGGCCGGGGACTAGCGGACAATGAGCAGTTCTTC.

The rearrangement uses TRBV6-5 and TRBJ1-6; D gene unclear. The CDR3 runs 15 residues. Germline V gene lookup returns CDR1 MNHEY and CDR2 SVGAGI. V was shortened by 0 bases and J by 7 bases, with 10 bases between the two germline ends. In DNA form, the CDR3 reads TGTGCCAGCAGTTACTCGGTCCCGCAGAATTCACCCCTCCACTTT. As protein: CASSYSVPQNSPLHF.

The chain links TRBV3-1 (or the pseudogene TRBV3-2) to TRBJ1-2, with a possible D match to TRBD1 (6 bases). The CDR3 has 15 amino acids. Germline CDR1 is LGHDT and CDR2 is YNNKEL (reference sequence). V was trimmed by 4 bases and J by 3 bases, leaving 15 bases between them. The CDR3 loop is CASSPTRQAHYGYTF. The CDR3, as DNA: TGTGCCAGCAGCCCCACCCGACAGGCCCACTATGGCTACACCTTC.

Written as DNA, the CDR3 is TGTGCCAGCAGCCACTCGGGGGGGCAGGGCAGGAATGGCTACACCTTC. Translated, it gives CASSHSGGQGRNGYTF. The J gene is TRBJ1-2, the V gene TRBV3-1 (or the pseudogene TRBV3-2), with TRBD1 as a possible D gene (6 bases). The germline V gene encodes CDR1 LGHDT and CDR2 YNNKEL (reference sequence). V gave up 3 bases and J gave up 6 bases, with 20 bases separating them. The CDR3 sequence is 16 residues long.

Only one count was recorded for this clone. The chain has TRBV19 and TRBJ2-2; 7 bases agree with TRBD1. The germline gives CDR1 LNHDA, CDR2 SQIVND (reference sequence). Losses at the gene ends were 2 bases for V and 6 bases for J; bases not matched to a gene: 3. This CDR3 has 14 residues. The CDR3 DNA follows: TGTGCCAGTAGTATACAAGGGGGCGCCGGGGAGCTGTTTTTT. Its protein product is CASSIQGGAGELFF.

The rearrangement joins TRBV6-2 or TRBV6-3 to TRBJ1-1; D is ambiguous. Germline loops: CDR1 MNHEY, CDR2 SVGEGT. The CDR3 is 14 amino acids. V was pared by 4 bases and J by 1 base, with 10 bases between. This CDR3 reads CASSLGDGNTEAFF. The CDR3 nucleotides are TGTGCCAGCAGTTTAGGAGATGGGAACACTGAAGCTTTCTTT.

The rearrangement links TRBV7-2 to TRBJ1-5; a weak D match, TRBD1 (6 bases). The CDR3 covers 14 residues. V lost 3 bases, J lost 3 bases, and 9 bases lay in between. The germline V gene encodes CDR1 SGHTA and CDR2 FQGNSA. In DNA, the CDR3 is TGTGCCAGCAGCTTGGACAGATCCAATCAGCCCCAGCATTTT. This encodes CASSLDRSNQPQHF.

This chain links TRBV28 with TRBJ1-2; a weak D match, TRBD1 (6 bases). Per germline, CDR1 MDHEN and CDR2 SYDVKM. The CDR3 has 14 amino acids. Trimming cost V 3 bases and J 5 bases, with 13 bases left between them. CDR3 loop: CASSFRGPRYGYTF. The CDR3 nucleotides are TGTGCCAGCAGTTTCAGGGGCCCGCGATATGGCTACACCTTC.

The V gene is TRBV10-3, the J gene TRBJ2-1, with TRBD2 matching 11 bases. V lost 0 bases, J lost 6 bases, and 1 base stayed unmatched. The CDR3 length is 15 residues. Germline V gene data show CDR1 as ENHRY and CDR2 as SYGVKD. The CDR3 loop reads CAISESGLAVNEQFF. Written as DNA, the CDR3 is TGTGCCATCAGTGAGTCGGGACTAGCGGTCAATGAGCAGTTCTTC.

This clone was detected only once. This chain links TRBV4-1 with TRBJ1-4; no definite D call. Germline V gives CDR1 MGHRA, CDR2 YSYEKL. The CDR3 is made up of 15 amino acids. V was pared by 0 bases and J by 5 bases, with 10 bases between. The CDR3 DNA sequence: TGCGCCAGCAGCCAAGATACGGGGTGGAATGAAAAACTGTTTTTT. It codes for CASSQDTGWNEKLFF.

The rearrangement joins TRBV28 to TRBJ2-7; D possibly corresponds to TRBD1 (6 bases). The CDR3 loop spans 14 amino acids. Germline V gives CDR1 MDHEN, CDR2 SYDVKM. Between the trimmed V and J ends, which lost 7 bases and 2 bases, there was a span of 15 bases. CDR3 coding DNA: TGTGCCAGCAAAAAGTGGGACACTCCCTACGAGCAGTACTTC. Residues: CASKKWDTPYEQYF.

This clone has only a few counts. The chain has TRBV6-6 and TRBJ2-5; 11 positions agree with TRBD2. After removal of 0 bases from V and 5 bases from J, the junction contained 5 bases not matched to a gene. The CDR3 is 16 amino acids. Looked up from germline, CDR1 is MNHNY and CDR2 is SVGAGI (reference sequence). The CDR3 region has the DNA TGTGCCAGCAGTTACTCTAGCGGGGGGGCCAGGGAGACCCAGTACTTC. Its protein is CASSYSSGGARETQYF.

This chain uses TRBV5-5 with TRBJ1-4, with no clear D. This CDR3 comprises 13 residues. The germline gives CDR1 SGHKS, CDR2 YYEKEE (reference sequence). V lost 1 base and J 8 bases, leaving 9 bases between the germline ends. CDR3 in DNA: TGTGCCAGCAGCTTGCCGGGTGGGGAAAAACTGTTTTTT. Encoded protein: CASSLPGGEKLFF.

J is TRBJ2-7 and V is TRBV2, with a tentative D call TRBD1 (5 bases). The CDR3 runs 16 residues. V was pared by 2 bases and J by 3 bases, with 17 bases between. Per the germline V gene, CDR1 is SNHLY and CDR2 is FYNNEI. For the CDR3, the DNA is TGTGCCAGCAGTGAATTTTCAGGGAAAAGGGACTACGAGCAGTACTTC. It specifies CASSEFSGKRDYEQYF.

The rearrangement links TRBV3-1 (or the pseudogene TRBV3-2) to TRBJ2-7, with TRBD1 matching over 9 bases. The length of the CDR3 is 13 residues. J was trimmed by 5 bases and V by 3 bases; bases with no gene match: 2. The germline V gene has CDR1 LGHDT and CDR2 YNNKEL (reference sequence). CDR3 DNA: TGTGCCAGCAGCCACGGGACAGGGAACGAGCAGTACTTC. Protein sequence: CASSHGTGNEQYF.